This entry features one TCR beta chain sequence. Its target is not known. A second PCR of roughly 7 to 11 cycles used a sample-barcoded 5' primer and a J-beta primer mix. Each CDR3 protein is one row after TCRdb ran MiXCR on the 5' RACE reads. The sample holds around 990,000 distinct CDR3 sequences, around two fifths seen once. The CDR3 totals 16 residues. V lost 4 bases, J lost 10 bases, and 11 bases stayed unmatched. Germline values: CDR1 MNHNS, CDR2 SASEGT. There were healthy Caucasian individuals from Russia, aged roughly 6 to 90, serving as donors. Total RNA, at least 5 micrograms per sample, was extracted from PBMCs. The data were obtained in a study of blood T cells in healthy people across ages. Study outcomes and limitations: PBMCs that were unsorted prevented a conclusive naive versus antigen-experienced comparison. Older age went with lower TCR beta diversity per million T cells, in a roughly linear way.

The chain combines TRBV6-1 with TRBJ1-6; 9 positions agree with TRBD1. This clonotype was obtained from a man in his late teens or twenties in good health. What was sequenced was blood. The CDR3 DNA is TGTGCCAGCAGTGCACCCCGGGACAGGGCTCGGTCACCCCTCCACTTT. Amino acid sequence: CASSAPRDRARSPLHF.